The 3 T cell receptor beta chains below come from one sample, sequenced in a study of blood T cell repertoires in COVID-19. Profiling relied on immunoSEQ multiplex PCR, and the TCRdb table lists in-frame clones only, not all of them. The sample yields hundreds of thousands of clones, 75% to 90% seen once. The source material was PBMCs or T cells enriched from blood (not recorded which). The receptors shown here come from a woman aged 60-75 years who had recovered from COVID-19.

This sequence joins TRBV18 and TRBJ2-7; TRBD1 might be the D (6 bases). The V end lost 2 bases, the J end lost 2 bases, and 10 bases lay between the germline ends. The CDR3 contains 14 residues. Germline V CDR1 and CDR2: KGHSH, LQKENI. CDR3 coding DNA: TGTGCCAGCTCACCATGGGACAAACCCTACGAGCAGTACTTC. Translating it yields CASSPWDKPYEQYF.

The chain uses TRBV5-1 and TRBJ2-5, with TRBD1 matching 10 bases. With V trimmed by 4 bases and J by 5 bases, 11 bases remained unmatched. Germline V gene lookup returns CDR1 SGHRS and CDR2 YFSETQ. This CDR3 is built from 16 residues. The CDR3 region has the DNA TGCGCCAGCAGCCCCATGACAGGGGGCGACTATGAGACCCAGTACTTC. It is translated as CASSPMTGGDYETQYF.

This chain links TRBV2 with TRBJ2-5; D gene unclear. Germline CDR1 and CDR2: SNHLY and FYNNEI. CDR3 length: 13 residues. V shed 4 bases and J shed 5 bases, with 11 bases lying between them. CDR3 protein: CASSGRDGETQYF. For the CDR3, the DNA is TGTGCCAGCAGTGGGAGAGATGGGGAGACCCAGTACTTC.